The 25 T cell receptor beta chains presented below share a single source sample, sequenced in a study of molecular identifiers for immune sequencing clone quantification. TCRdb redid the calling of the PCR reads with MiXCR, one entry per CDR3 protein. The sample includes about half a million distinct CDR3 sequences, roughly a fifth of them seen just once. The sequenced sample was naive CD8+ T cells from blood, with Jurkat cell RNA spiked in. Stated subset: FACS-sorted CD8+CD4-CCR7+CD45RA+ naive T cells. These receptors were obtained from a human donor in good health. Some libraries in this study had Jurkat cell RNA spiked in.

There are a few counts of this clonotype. CDR3 protein: CATSRDRMGRMNTEAFF. In DNA, the CDR3 is TGTGCCACCAGCAGAGATCGAATGGGGCGGATGAACACTGAAGCTTTCTTT. This rearrangement joins TRBV15 to TRBJ1-1; the D gene is possibly TRBD1 (5 bases). Germline V lookup: CDR1 LNHNV, CDR2 YYDKDF (reference sequence). V dropped 0 bases and J dropped 0 bases, with 14 bases sitting between them. This CDR3 contains 17 residues. The entire variable domain, with the rest obtained from reference TRBV15 and TRBJ1-1, is as follows: DAMVIQNPRYQVTQFGKPVTLSCSQTLNHNVMYWYQQKSSQAPKLLFHYYDKDFNNEADTPDNFQSRRPNTSFCFLDIRSPGLGDTAMYLCATSRDRMGRMNTEAFFGQGTRLTVV.

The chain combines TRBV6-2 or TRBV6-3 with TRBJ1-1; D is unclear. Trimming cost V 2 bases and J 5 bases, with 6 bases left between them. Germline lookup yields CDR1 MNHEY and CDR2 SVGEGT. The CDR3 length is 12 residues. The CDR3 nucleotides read TGTGCCAGCAGTTACATCCAGACTGAAGCTTTCTTT. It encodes CASSYIQTEAFF.

The CDR3 nucleotides are TGTGCCAGCAGCTCAACAGGGGGGGTCAACGAGCAGTACTTC. Its translation is CASSSTGGVNEQYF. The rearrangement joins TRBV7-6 to TRBJ2-7; TRBD1 might be the D (8 bases). Trimming stripped 4 bases from V and 5 bases from J, with 15 bases between. The germline gives CDR1 SGHVS, CDR2 FNYEAQ. CDR3 length equals 14 residues.

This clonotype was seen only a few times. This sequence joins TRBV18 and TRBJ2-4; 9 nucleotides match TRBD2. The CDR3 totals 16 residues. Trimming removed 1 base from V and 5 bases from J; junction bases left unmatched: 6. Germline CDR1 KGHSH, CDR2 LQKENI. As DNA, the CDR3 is TGTGCCAGCTCACCACAAGAGCGGGGGGCCGAAAACATTCAGTACTTC. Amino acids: CASSPQERGAENIQYF.

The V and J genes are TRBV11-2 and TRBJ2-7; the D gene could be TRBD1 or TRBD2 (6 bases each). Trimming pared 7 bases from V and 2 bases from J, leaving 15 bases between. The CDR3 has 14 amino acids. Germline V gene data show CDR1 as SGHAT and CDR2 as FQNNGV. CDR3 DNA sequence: TGTGCCAGCACCTTCGGGGGCACCCCCTACGAGCAGTACTTC. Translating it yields CASTFGGTPYEQYF.

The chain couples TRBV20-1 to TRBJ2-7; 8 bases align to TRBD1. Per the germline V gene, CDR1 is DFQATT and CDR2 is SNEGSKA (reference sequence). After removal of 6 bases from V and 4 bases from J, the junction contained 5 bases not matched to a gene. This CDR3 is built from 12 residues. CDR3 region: CSAIDRGYEQYF. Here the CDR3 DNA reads TGCAGTGCCATTGACAGGGGATACGAGCAGTACTTC.

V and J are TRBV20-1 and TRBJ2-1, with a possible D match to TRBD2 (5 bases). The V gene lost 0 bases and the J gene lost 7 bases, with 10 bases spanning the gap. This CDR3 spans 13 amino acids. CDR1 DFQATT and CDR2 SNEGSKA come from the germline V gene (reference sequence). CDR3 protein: CSARDRLLNEQFF. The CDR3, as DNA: TGCAGTGCTAGAGATCGACTATTAAATGAGCAGTTCTTC.

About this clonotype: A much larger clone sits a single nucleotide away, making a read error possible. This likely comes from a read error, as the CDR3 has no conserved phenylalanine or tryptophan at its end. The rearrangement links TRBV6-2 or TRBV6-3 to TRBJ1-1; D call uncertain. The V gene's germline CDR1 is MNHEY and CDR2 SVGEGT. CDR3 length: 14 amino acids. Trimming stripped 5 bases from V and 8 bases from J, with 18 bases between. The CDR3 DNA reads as TGTGCCAGCAGTGCGGTCGGCTCATCCGAGGAAGCTTTCTCT. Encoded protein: CASSAVGSSEEAFS.

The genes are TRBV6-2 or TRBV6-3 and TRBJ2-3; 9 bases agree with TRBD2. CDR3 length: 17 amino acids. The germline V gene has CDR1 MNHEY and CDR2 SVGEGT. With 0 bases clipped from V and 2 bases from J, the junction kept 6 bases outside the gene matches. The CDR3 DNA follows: TGTGCCAGCAGTTACTCGCCTAGCGGGGAGGTCACAGATACGCAGTATTTT. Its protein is CASSYSPSGEVTDTQYF.

The CDR3 loop reads CASSPLVVAGNTGELFF. In nucleotides, the CDR3 is TGTGCCAGCAGCCCCCTTGTGGTGGCGGGAAACACCGGGGAGCTGTTTTTT. This sequence joins TRBV7-3 and TRBJ2-2; tentatively, D is TRBD2 (6 bases). V was trimmed by 5 bases and J by 2 bases, leaving 18 bases between them. The CDR3 has 17 residues. Germline CDR1 and CDR2: SGHTA and FQGTGA. Variable domain in full (rest from reference TRBV7-3 and TRBJ2-2): GAGVSQTPSNKVTEKGKYVELRCDPISGHTALYWYRQSLGQGPEFLIYFQGTGAADDSGLPNDRFFAVRPEGSVSTLKIQRTERGDSAVYLCASSPLVVAGNTGELFFGEGSRLTVL.

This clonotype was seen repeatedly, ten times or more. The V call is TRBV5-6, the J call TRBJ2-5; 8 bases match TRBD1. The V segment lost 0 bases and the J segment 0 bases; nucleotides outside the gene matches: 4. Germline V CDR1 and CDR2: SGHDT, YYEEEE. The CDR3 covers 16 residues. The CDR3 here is CASSLETGAYQETQYF. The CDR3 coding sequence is TGTGCCAGCAGCTTGGAGACAGGGGCCTACCAAGAGACCCAGTACTTC.

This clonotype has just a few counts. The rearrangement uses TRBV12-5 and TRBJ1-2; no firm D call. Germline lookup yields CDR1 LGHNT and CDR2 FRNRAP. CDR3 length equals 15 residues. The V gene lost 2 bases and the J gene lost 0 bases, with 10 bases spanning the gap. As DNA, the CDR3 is TGTGCTAGTGGTTTGTTGCCAGGAGCTAACTATGGCTACACCTTC. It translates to CASGLLPGANYGYTF.

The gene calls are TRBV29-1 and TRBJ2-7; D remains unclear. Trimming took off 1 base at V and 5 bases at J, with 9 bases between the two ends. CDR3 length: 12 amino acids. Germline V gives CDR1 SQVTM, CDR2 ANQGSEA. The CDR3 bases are TGCAGCGTTGAAGGACAAGGCCACGAGCAGTACTTC. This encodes CSVEGQGHEQYF.

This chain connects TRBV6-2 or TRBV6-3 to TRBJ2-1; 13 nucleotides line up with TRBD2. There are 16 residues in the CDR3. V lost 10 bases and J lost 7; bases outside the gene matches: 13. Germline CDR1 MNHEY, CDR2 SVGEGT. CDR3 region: CATSPGTSGTGNEQFF. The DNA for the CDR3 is TGTGCCACCTCTCCCGGGACTAGCGGGACGGGGAATGAGCAGTTCTTC.

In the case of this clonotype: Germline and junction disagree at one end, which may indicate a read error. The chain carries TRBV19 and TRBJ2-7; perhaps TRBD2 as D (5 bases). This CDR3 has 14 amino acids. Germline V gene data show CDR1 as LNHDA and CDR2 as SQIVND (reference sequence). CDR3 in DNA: TGTGCCACCGGATCGGGGTCCGCCGCCTACGAGCGGTACTTC. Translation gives CATGSGSAAYERYF.

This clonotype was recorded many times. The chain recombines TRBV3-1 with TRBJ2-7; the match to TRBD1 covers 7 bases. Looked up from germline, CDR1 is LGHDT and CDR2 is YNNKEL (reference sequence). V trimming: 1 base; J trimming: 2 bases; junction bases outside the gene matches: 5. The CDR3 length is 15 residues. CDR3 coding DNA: TGTGCCAGCAGCCAAGGGGACAGTCGCGCCTACGAGCAGTACTTC. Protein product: CASSQGDSRAYEQYF.

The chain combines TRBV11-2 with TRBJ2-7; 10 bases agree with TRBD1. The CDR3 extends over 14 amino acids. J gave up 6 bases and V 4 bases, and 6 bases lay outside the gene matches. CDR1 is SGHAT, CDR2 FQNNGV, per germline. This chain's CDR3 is CASSSQGTGVEQYF. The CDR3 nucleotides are TGTGCCAGCAGCTCGCAAGGGACAGGGGTCGAGCAGTACTTC.

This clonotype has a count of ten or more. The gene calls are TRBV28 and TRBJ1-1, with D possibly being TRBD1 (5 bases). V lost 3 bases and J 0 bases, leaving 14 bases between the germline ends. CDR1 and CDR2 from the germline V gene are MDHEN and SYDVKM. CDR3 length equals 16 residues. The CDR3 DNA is TGTGCCAGCAGTTTTCACCGTGGGACCGTGAACACTGAAGCTTTCTTT. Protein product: CASSFHRGTVNTEAFF.

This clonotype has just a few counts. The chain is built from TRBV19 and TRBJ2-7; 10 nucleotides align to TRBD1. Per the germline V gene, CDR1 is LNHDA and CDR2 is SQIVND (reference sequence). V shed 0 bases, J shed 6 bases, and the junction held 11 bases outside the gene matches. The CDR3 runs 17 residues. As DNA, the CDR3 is TGTGCCAGTAGTATAGATCTATCAGGGACAGGGGATGGCGAGCAGTACTTC. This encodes CASSIDLSGTGDGEQYF.

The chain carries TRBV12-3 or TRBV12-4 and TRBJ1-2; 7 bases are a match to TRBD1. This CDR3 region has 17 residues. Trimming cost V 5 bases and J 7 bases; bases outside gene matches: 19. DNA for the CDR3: TGTGCCAGCAGTACACTTCCGAGAATGACAGGGAACCGTGGCTACACCTTC. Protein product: CASSTLPRMTGNRGYTF.

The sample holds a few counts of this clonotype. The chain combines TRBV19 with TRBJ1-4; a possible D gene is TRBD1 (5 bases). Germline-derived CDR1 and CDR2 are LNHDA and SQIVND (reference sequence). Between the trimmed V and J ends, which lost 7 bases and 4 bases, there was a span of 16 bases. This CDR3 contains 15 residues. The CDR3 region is CASISTGDLNEKLFF. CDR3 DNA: TGTGCCAGTATCTCAACAGGAGATCTTAATGAAAAACTGTTTTTT.

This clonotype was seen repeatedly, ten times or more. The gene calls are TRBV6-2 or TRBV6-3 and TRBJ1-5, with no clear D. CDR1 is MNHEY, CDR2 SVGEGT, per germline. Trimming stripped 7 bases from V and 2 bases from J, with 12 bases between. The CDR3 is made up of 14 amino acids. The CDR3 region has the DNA TGTGCCAGCACAGGAGTTGGGGGCAATCAGCCCCAGCATTTT. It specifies CASTGVGGNQPQHF.

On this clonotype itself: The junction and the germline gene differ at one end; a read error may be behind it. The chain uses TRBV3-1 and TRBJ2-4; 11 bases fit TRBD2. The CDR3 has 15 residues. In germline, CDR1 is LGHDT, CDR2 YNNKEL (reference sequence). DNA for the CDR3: TGTGCCAGCAGCCCGGGTACTAGCGGGAGTAACACTCAGTACTTC. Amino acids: CASSPGTSGSNTQYF. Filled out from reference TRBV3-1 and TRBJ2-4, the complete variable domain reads DTAVSQTPKYLVTQMGNDKSIKCEQNLGHDTMYWYKQDSKKFLKIMFSYNNKELIINETVPNRFSPKSPDKAHLNLHINSLELGDSAVYFCASSPGTSGSNTQYFGAGTRLSVL.

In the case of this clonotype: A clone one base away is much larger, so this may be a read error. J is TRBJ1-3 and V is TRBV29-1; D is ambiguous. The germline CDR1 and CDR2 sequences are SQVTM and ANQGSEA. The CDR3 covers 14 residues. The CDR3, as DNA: TGCAGCGTTGAGGGCAGACGCTCTGGAGACACCATATATTTT. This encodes CSVEGRRSGDTIYF.

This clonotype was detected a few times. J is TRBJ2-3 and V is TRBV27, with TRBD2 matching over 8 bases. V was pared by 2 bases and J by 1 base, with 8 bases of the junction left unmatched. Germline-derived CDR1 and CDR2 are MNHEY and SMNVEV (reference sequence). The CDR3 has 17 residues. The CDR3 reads CASSLIQSRGGTDTQYF. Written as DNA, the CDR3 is TGTGCCAGCAGTTTAATTCAATCGCGGGGGGGCACAGATACGCAGTATTTT.